The 8 T cell receptor beta chains presented below share a single source sample, sequenced in a study of CD8+CD57+ T cells in acquired aplastic anemia. CDR3 and TCR beta VDJ profiling relied on genomic DNA as the template. In TCRdb, the reads were re-called with MiXCR into one record per CDR3 protein. The table shows around 170,000 distinct CDR3 sequences, with just under 50% occurring only once. Individuals selected for sequencing had exhibited CD8+CD57+ cell expansion on flow cytometry. Sequencing used sorted CD4+, CD8+, or CD8+CD57+ T cells (not recorded which) from PBMCs. These receptors were taken from a human donor with aplastic anemia.

The chain recombines TRBV3-1 with TRBJ2-1; D gene uncertain. This CDR3 is built from 13 residues. The V gene's germline CDR1 is LGHDT and CDR2 YNNKEL (reference sequence). Trimming cost V 0 bases and J 5 bases, with 5 bases left between them. In nucleotides, the CDR3 is TGTGCCAGCAGCCAAGACCCGAACAATGAGCAGTTCTTC. It yields the protein CASSQDPNNEQFF.

This clonotype occurred many times. The chain is built from TRBV5-4 and TRBJ1-1, with a weak D call TRBD1 (6 bases). V was clipped by 4 bases and J by 8 bases, with 21 bases between them. This CDR3 has 15 residues. Germline V gene data show CDR1 as SGHNT and CDR2 as YYREEE (reference sequence). CDR3 bases: TGTGCCAGCAGCCCAGGAGGGGGGGTAGGGCTAGAAGCTTTCTTT. It encodes CASSPGGGVGLEAFF.

V gene TRBV7-8 combines with J gene TRBJ1-2; TRBD1 matches at 7 bases. Germline loops: CDR1 SGHVS, CDR2 FQNEAQ. The CDR3 has 15 residues. The J segment lost 4 bases and the V segment lost 1 base, leaving 6 bases of the junction unmatched. The CDR3 bases are TGTGCCAGCAGCTTAGTTAGGGCAGGGGGCTATGGCTACACCTTC. This codes for CASSLVRAGGYGYTF. Variable domain in full (rest from reference TRBV7-8 and TRBJ1-2): GAGVSQSPRYKVAKRGQDVALRCDPISGHVSLFWYQQALGQGPEFLTYFQNEAQLDKSGLPSDRFFAERPEGSVSTLKIQRTQQEDSAVYLCASSLVRAGGYGYTFGSGTRLTVV.

CDR3 protein: CSYRQGGSYEQYF. CDR3 DNA: TGCAGCTACCGACAGGGGGGGTCCTACGAGCAGTACTTC. This chain links TRBV29-1 with TRBJ2-7, with 9 bases matching TRBD1. This CDR3 has 13 amino acids. The V gene end was trimmed by 8 bases and the J gene end by 1 base; junction bases not matched to a gene: 6. In germline, CDR1 is SQVTM, CDR2 ANQGSEA.

This chain links TRBV5-1 with TRBJ2-5; the match to TRBD2 covers 8 bases. Germline trimming cut 0 bases from V and 2 bases from J; bases unmatched to any gene: 6. There are 16 residues in the CDR3. The germline gives CDR1 SGHRS, CDR2 YFSETQ. The CDR3 loop reads CASSLVPSGQQETQYF. DNA for the CDR3: TGCGCCAGCAGCTTGGTGCCTAGCGGGCAACAAGAGACCCAGTACTTC.

This clonotype has at least ten counts. The rearrangement links TRBV7-9 to TRBJ1-1; 7 bases match TRBD1. V lost 5 bases and J lost 12; bases outside the gene matches: 9. The V gene's germline CDR1 is SEHNR and CDR2 FQNEAQ (reference sequence). CDR3 length: 12 amino acids. CDR3: CASSLQGGSTFF. The CDR3, as DNA: TGTGCCAGCAGCCTCCAGGGGGGTAGCACTTTCTTT.

This clonotype was picked up many times. The chain couples TRBV9 to TRBJ1-1; D is ambiguous. Trimming removed 0 bases at V and 2 bases at J, with 11 bases between. This CDR3 is built from 15 residues. The germline V gene has CDR1 SGDLS and CDR2 YYNGEE. The CDR3 is CASSVVPDSNTEAFF. The CDR3, as DNA: TGTGCCAGCAGCGTAGTTCCGGACTCAAACACTGAAGCTTTCTTT.

This clonotype was detected many times. The CDR3 here is CASSPDTGLYGYTF. CDR3 DNA sequence: TGCGCCAGCAGCCCGGACACGGGGCTCTATGGCTACACCTTC. This chain connects TRBV5-1 to TRBJ1-2, with a possible D match to TRBD1 (5 bases). Germline values: CDR1 SGHRS, CDR2 YFSETQ. The CDR3 has 14 amino acids. Between the trimmed V and J ends, which lost 4 bases and 4 bases, there was a span of 14 bases.